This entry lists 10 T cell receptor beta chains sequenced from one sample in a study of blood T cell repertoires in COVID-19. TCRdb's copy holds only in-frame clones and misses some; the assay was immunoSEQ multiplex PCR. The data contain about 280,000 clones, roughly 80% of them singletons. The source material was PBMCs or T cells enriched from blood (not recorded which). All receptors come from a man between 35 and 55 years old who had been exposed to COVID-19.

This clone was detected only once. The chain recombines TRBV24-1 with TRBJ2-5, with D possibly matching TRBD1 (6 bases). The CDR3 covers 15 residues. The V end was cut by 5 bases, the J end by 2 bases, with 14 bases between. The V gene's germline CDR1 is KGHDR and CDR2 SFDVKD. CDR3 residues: CATSGTGSGQETQYF. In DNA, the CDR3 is TGTGCCACCAGTGGTACAGGGAGTGGACAAGAGACCCAGTACTTC.

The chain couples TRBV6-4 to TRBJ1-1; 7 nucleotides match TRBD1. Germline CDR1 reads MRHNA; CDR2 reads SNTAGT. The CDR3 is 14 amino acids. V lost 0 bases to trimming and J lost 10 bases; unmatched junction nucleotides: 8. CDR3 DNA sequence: TGTGCCAGCAGTGACTCTGACAGGGTAGTGGGAGCTTTCTTT. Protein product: CASSDSDRVVGAFF.

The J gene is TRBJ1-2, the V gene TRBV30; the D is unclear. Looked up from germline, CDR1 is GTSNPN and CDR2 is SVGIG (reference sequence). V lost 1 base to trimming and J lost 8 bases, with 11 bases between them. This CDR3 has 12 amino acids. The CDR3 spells CAWSDVEGGYTF. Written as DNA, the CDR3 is TGTGCCTGGAGTGATGTGGAGGGCGGCTACACCTTC.

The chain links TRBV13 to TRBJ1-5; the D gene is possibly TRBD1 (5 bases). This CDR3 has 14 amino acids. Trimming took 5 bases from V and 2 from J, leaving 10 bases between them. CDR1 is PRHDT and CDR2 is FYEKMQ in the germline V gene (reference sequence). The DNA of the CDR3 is TGTGCCAGCAGCCTGGGGCCAGGCAATCAGCCCCAGCATTTT. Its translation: CASSLGPGNQPQHF.

The CDR3 DNA follows: TGTGCCAGCAGCCCGGAGGGGACCGACTACGAGCAGTACTTC. It is translated as CASSPEGTDYEQYF. The J gene is TRBJ2-7, the V gene TRBV6-6, with a possible D match to TRBD2 (6 bases). Trimming removed 6 bases at V and 3 bases at J, with 15 bases between. This CDR3 is 14 amino acids long. Looked up from germline, CDR1 is MNHNY and CDR2 is SVGAGI (reference sequence).

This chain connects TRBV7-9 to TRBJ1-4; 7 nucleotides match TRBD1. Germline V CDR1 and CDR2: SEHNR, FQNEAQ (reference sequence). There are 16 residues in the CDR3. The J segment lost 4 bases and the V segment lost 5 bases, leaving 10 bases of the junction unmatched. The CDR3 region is CASSEEMDRNNEKLFF. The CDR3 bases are TGTGCCAGCAGCGAAGAGATGGACAGGAATAATGAAAAACTGTTTTTT.

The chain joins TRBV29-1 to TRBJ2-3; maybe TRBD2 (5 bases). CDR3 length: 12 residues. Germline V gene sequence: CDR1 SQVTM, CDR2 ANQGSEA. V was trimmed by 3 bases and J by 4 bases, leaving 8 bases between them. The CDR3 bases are TGCAGCGTTGAGGAGGCGTCAGATACGCAGTATTTT. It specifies CSVEEASDTQYF.

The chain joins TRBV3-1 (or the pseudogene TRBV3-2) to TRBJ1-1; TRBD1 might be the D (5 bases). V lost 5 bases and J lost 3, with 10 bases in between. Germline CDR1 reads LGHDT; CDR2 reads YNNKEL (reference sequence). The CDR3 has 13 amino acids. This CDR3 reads CASSTQGYTEAFF. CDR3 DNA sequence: TGTGCCAGCAGCACCCAGGGCTACACTGAAGCTTTCTTT.

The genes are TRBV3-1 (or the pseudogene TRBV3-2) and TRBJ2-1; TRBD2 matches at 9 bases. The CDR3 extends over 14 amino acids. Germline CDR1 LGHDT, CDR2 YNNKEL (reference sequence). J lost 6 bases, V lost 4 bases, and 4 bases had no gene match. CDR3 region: CASSLAGVPNEQFF. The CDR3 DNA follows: TGTGCCAGCAGCCTAGCGGGAGTCCCCAATGAGCAGTTCTTC.

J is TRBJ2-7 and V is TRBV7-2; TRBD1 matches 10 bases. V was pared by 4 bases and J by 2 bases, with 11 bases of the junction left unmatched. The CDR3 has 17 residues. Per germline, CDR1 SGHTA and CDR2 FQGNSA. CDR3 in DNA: TGTGCCAGCAGCTGGAAAATCCCCGGGACAGGGGCCTACGAGCAGTACTTC. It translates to CASSWKIPGTGAYEQYF.